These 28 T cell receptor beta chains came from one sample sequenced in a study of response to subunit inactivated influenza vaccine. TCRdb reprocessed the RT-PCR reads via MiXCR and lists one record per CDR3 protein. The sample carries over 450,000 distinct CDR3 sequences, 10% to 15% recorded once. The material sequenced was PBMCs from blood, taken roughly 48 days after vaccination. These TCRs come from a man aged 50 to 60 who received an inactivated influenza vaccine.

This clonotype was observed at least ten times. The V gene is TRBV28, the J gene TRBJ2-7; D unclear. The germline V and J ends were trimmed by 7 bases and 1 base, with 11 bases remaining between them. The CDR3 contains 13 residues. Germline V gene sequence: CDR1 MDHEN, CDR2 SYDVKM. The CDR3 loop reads CASTSTLSYEQYF. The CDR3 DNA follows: TGTGCCAGCACTTCCACGCTTTCCTACGAGCAGTACTTC.

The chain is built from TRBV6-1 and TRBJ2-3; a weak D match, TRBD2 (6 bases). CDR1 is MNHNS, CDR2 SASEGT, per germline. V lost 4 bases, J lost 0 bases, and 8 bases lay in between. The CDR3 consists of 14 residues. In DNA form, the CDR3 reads TGTGCCAGCAGTGGCGGGAAGAGCACAGATACGCAGTATTTT. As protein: CASSGGKSTDTQYF.

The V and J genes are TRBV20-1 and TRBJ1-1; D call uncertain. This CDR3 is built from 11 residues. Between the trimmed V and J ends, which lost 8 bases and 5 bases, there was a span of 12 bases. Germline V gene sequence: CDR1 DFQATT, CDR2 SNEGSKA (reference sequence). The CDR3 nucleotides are TGCAGTTCGACCTACGGGACTGAAGCTTTCTTT. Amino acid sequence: CSSTYGTEAFF.

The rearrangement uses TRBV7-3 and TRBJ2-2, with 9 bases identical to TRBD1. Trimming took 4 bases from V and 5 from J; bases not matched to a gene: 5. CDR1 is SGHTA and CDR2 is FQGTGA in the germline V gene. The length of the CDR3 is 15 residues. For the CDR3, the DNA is TGTGCCAGCAGCTCTACCGGGACAGGGACCGGGGAGCTGTTTTTT. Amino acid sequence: CASSSTGTGTGELFF. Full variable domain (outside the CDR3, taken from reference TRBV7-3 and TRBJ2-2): GAGVSQTPSNKVTEKGKYVELRCDPISGHTALYWYRQSLGQGPEFLIYFQGTGAADDSGLPNDRFFAVRPEGSVSTLKIQRTERGDSAVYLCASSSTGTGTGELFFGEGSRLTVL.

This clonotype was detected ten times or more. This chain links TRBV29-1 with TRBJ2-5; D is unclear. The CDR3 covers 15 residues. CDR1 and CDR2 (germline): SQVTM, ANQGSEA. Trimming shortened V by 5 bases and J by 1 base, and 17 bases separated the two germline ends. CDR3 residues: CSVHPRLRTQETQYF. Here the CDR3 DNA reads TGCAGCGTTCACCCCAGGTTGAGGACCCAAGAGACCCAGTACTTC.

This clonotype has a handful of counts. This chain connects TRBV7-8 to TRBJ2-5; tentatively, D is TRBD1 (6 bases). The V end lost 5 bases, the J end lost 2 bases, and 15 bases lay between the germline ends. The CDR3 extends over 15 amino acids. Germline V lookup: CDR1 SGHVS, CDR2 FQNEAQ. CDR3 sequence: CASSKRRTAQETQYF. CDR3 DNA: TGTGCCAGCAGCAAGCGGAGGACAGCACAAGAGACCCAGTACTTC.

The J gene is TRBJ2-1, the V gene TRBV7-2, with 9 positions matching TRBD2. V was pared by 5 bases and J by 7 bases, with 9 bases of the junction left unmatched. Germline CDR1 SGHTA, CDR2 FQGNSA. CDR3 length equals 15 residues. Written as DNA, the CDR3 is TGTGCCAGCAGCGTCTATAGCGGGGGTATGAATGAGCAGTTCTTC. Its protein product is CASSVYSGGMNEQFF.

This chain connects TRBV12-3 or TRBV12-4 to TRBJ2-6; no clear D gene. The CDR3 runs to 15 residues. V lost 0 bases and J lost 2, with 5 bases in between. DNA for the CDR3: TGTGCCAGCAGTTTAGCGGCTCCTGGGGCCAACGTCCTGACTTTC. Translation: CASSLAAPGANVLTF.

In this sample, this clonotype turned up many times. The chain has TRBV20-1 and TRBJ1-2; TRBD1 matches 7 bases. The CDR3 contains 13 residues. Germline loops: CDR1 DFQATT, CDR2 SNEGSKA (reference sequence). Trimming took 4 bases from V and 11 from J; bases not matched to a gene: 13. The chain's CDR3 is CSAIEGAQAFYTF. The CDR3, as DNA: TGCAGTGCTATTGAGGGGGCGCAAGCTTTTTACACCTTC.

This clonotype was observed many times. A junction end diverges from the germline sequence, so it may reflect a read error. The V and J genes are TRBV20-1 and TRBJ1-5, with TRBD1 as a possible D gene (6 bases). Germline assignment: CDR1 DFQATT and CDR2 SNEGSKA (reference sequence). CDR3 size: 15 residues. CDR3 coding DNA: TGCAGTGCCAGAGGGCAGGGGTATAGCAATCAGCCCCAGCATTTT. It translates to CSARGQGYSNQPQHF.

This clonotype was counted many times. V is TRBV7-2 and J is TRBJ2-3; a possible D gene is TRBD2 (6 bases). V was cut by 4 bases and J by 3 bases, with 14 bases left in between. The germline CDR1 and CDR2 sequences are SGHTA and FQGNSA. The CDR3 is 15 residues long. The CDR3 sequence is CASSSPGRSTDTQYF. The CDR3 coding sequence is TGTGCCAGCAGCTCCCCAGGGAGGAGTACAGATACGCAGTATTTT.

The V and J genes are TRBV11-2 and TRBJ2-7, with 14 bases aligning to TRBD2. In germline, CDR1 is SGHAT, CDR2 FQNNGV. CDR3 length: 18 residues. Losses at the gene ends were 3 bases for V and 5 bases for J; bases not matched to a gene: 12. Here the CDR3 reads CASSLGLAGAIGRDEQYF. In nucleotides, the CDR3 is TGTGCCAGCAGCTTGGGACTAGCGGGAGCCATAGGTCGAGACGAGCAGTACTTC. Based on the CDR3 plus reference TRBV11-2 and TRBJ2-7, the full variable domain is EAGVAQSPRYKIIEKRQSVAFWCNPISGHATLYWYQQILGQGPKLLIQFQNNGVVDDSQLPKDRFSAERLKGVDSTLKIQPAKLEDSAVYLCASSLGLAGAIGRDEQYFGPGTRLTVT.

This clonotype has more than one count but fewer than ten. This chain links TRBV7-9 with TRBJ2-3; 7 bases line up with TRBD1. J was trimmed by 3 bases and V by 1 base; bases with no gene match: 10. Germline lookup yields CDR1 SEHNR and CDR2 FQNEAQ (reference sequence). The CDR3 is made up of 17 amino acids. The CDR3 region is CASSLGEGAFPTDTQYF. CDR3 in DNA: TGTGCCAGCAGCTTAGGAGAGGGGGCTTTCCCGACAGATACGCAGTATTTT.

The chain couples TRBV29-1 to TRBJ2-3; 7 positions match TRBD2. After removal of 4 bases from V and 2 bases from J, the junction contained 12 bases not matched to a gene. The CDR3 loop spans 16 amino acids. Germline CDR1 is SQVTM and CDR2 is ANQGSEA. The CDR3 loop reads CSVVSTSREYTDTQYF. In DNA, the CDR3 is TGCAGCGTTGTATCGACTAGCCGGGAGTACACAGATACGCAGTATTTT.

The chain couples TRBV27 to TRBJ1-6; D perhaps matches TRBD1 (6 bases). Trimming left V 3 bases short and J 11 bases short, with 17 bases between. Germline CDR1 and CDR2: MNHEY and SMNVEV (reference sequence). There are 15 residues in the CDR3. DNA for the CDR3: TGTGCCAGCAGTTTGGAGGGACCTAGGGGGGCACCCCTCCACTTT. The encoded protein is CASSLEGPRGAPLHF.

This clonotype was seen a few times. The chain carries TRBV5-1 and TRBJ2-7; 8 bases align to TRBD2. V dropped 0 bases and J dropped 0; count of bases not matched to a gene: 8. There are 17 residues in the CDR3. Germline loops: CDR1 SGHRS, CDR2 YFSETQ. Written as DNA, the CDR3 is TGCGCCAGCAGCTTGGAGGTTAGCGGGACCCGCTCCTACGAGCAGTACTTC. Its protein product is CASSLEVSGTRSYEQYF.

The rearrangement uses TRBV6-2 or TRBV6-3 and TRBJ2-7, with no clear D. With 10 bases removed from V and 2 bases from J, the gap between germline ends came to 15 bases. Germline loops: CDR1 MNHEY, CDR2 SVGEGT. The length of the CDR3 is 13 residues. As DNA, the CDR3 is TGTGCCAAGAGTCTAGGGTGGACCTACGAGCAGTACTTC. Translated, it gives CAKSLGWTYEQYF.

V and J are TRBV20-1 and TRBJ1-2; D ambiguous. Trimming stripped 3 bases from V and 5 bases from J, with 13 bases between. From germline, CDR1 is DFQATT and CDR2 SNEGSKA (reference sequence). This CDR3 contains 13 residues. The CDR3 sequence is CSARDSTRYGYTF. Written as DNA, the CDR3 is TGCAGTGCTAGGGATTCCACGAGATATGGCTACACCTTC.

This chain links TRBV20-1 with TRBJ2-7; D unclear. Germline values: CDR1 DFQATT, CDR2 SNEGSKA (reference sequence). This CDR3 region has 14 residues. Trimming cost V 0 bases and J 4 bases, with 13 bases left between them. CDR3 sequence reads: CSARDPRRNYEQYF. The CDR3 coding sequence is TGCAGTGCTAGAGATCCCAGGAGAAATTACGAGCAGTACTTC.

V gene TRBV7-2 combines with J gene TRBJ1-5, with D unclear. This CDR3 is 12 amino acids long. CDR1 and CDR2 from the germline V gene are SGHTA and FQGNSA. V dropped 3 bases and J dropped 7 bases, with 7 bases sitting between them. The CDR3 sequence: CASSFIFQPQHF. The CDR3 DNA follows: TGTGCCAGCAGCTTCATCTTCCAGCCCCAGCATTTT.

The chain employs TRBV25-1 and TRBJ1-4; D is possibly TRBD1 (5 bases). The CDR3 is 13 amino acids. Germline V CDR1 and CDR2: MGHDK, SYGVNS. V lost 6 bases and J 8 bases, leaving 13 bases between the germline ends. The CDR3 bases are TGTGCCAGCAGCTCGGCAGGGACGGAAAAACTGTTTTTT. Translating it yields CASSSAGTEKLFF.

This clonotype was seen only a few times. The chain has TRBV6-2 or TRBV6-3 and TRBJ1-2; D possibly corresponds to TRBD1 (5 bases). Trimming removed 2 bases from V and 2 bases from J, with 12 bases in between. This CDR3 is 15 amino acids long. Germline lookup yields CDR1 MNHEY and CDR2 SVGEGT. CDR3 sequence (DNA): TGTGCCAGCAGTTACGGATCAGGGATCAACTATGGCTACACCTTC. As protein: CASSYGSGINYGYTF.

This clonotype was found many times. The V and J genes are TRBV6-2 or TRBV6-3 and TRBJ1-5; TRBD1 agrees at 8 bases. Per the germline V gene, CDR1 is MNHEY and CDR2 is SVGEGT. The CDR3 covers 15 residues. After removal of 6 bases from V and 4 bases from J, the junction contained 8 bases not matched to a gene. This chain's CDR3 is CASSGQGRSNQPQHF. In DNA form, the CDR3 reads TGTGCCAGCAGCGGACAGGGAAGAAGTAATCAGCCCCAGCATTTT.

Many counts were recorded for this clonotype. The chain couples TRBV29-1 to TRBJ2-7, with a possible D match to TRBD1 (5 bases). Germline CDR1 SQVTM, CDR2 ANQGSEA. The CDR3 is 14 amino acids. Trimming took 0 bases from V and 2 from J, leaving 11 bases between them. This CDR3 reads CSVEDFQGTYEQYF. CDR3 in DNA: TGCAGCGTTGAAGATTTCCAGGGTACCTACGAGCAGTACTTC.

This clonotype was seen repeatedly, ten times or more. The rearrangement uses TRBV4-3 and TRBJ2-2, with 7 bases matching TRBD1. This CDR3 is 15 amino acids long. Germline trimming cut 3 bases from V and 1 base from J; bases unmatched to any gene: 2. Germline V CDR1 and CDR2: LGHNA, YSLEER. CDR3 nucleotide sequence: TGCGCCAGCAGCCAGGCAGGGGGGAACACCGGGGAGCTGTTTTTT. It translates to CASSQAGGNTGELFF.

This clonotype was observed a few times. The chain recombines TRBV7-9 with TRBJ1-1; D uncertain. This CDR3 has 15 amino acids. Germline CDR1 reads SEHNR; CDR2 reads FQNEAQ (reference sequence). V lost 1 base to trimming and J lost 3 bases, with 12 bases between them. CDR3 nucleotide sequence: TGTGCCAGCAGCTTAGTATCGGCGATAGACACTGAAGCTTTCTTT. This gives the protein CASSLVSAIDTEAFF.

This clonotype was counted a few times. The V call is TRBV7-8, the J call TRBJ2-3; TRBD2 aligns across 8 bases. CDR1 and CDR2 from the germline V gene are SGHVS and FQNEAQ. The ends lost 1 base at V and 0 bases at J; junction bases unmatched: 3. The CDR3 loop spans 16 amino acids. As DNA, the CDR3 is TGTGCCAGCAGCTTAGTGGCTAGCGGGAGCACAGATACGCAGTATTTT. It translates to CASSLVASGSTDTQYF.

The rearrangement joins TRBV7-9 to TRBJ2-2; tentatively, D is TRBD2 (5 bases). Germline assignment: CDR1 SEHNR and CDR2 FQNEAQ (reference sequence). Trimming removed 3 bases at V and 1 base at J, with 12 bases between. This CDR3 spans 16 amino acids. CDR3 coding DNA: TGTGCCAGCAGCTTGCGGGCAGGCAGGAACACCGGGGAGCTGTTTTTT. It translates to CASSLRAGRNTGELFF.